At least ten counts were recorded for the clone carrying this T cell receptor beta chain. Germline CDR1 MDHEN, CDR2 SYDVKM. With V trimmed by 5 bases and J by 5 bases, 8 bases remained unmatched. CDR3 length: 17 amino acids. This sample was included in a study of blood T cells in healthy people across ages. For the second PCR, which ran for about 7 to 12 cycles, a sample-barcoded 5' primer and a J-beta primer mix were used. One entry per CDR3 protein, called by TCRdb with MiXCR from the 5' RACE reads. Of 750,000 to 1,000,000 distinct CDR3 sequences listed, 25% to 30% are singletons. These sequences were also reported in another study, on T cells of mothers and their children. Turning to that study: Researchers found no T cell clones that were persistent and microchimeric.

This receptor was identified in a woman aged 40 to 55 in good health. Sequences were obtained from blood. The gene calls are TRBV28 and TRBJ2-3; 15 nucleotides align to TRBD2. The CDR3 here is CASSQRTSGGEVDTQYF. The CDR3 nucleotides read TGTGCCAGCAGTCAGCGGACTAGCGGGGGGGAAGTAGATACGCAGTATTTT.